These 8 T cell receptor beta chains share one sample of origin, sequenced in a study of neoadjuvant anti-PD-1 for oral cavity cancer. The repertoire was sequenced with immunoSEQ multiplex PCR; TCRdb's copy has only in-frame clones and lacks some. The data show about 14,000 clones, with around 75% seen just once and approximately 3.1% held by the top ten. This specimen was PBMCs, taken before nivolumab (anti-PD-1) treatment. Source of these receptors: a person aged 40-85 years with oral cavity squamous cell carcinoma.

CDR3 coding DNA: TGTGCCAGCAGTCCTATCGGGCCCAGAGAGACCCAGTACTTC. Translation: CASSPIGPRETQYF. V gene TRBV6-1 combines with J gene TRBJ2-5; D is unclear. Germline V CDR1 and CDR2: MNHNS, SASEGT. This CDR3 comprises 14 residues. The V and J ends lost 5 bases and 4 bases respectively, with 14 bases between them.

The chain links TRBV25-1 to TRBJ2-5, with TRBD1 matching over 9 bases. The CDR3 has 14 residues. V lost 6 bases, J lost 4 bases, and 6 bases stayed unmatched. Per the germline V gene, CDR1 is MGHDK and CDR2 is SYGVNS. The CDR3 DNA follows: TGTGCCAGCAGCGACAGACAGGGGGTAGAGACCCAGTACTTC. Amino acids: CASSDRQGVETQYF.

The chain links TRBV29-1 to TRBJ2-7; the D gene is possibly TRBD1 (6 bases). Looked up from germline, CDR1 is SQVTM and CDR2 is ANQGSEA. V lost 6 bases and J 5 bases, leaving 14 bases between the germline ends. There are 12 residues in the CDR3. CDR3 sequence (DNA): TGCAGCGTGTCATTGACAGGACACGAGCAGTACTTC. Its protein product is CSVSLTGHEQYF.

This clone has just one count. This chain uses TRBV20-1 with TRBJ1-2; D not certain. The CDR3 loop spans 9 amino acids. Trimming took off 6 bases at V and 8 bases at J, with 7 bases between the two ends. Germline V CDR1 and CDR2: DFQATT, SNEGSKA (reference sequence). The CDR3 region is CSAGSGYTF. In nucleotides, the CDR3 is TGCAGTGCGGGGAGCGGCTACACCTTC.

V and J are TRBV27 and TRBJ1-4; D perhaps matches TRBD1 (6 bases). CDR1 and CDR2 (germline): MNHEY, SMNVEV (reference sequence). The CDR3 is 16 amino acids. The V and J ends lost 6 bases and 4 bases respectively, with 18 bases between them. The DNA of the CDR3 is TGTGCCAGCAGCCCAGACCTACAGGGACTTAATGAAAAACTGTTTTTT. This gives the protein CASSPDLQGLNEKLFF.

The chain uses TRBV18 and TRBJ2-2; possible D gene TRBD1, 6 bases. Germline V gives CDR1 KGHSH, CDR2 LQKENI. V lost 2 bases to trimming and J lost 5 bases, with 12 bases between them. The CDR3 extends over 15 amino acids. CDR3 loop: CASSPRQGLTGELFF. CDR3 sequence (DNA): TGTGCCAGCTCACCAAGGCAGGGGTTAACCGGGGAGCTGTTTTTT. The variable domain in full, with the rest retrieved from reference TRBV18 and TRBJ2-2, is NAGVMQNPRHLVRRRGQEARLRCSPMKGHSHVYWYRQLPEEGLKFMVYLQKENIIDESGMPKERFSAEFPKEGPSILRIQQVVRGDSAAYFCASSPRQGLTGELFFGEGSRLTVL.

The CDR3 sequence: CASSQGGLSNSPLHF. The CDR3 nucleotides read TGCGCCAGCAGCCAAGGGGGCCTTAGTAATTCACCCCTCCACTTT. The chain combines TRBV4-1 with TRBJ1-6, with a possible D match to TRBD1 (5 bases). The ends were cut back, 1 base at V and 6 bases at J, with 10 bases in the middle. There are 15 residues in the CDR3. Germline CDR1 is MGHRA and CDR2 is YSYEKL.

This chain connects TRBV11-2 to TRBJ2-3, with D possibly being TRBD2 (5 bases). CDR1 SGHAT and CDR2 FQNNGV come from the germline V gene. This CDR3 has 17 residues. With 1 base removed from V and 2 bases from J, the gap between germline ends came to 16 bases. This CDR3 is CASSLGIRERHTDTQYF. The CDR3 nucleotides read TGTGCCAGCAGCTTAGGTATCCGGGAAAGACACACAGATACGCAGTATTTT.